The rows below give T cell receptor beta chains drawn from one sample of a study of vaccination effects on CD4 cells after COVID-19. Antigen specificity for these receptors is unknown. TCRdb's table, derived via immunoSEQ multiplex PCR, lists solely in-frame clones and lacks some. The sample has tens of thousands of clones; 70% to 90% are singletons. This sample comprised CD4+ T cells from PBMCs cultured with HCoV-229E spike peptides, obtained after COVID-19 vaccination. These receptors came from a human donor who received a COVID-19 vaccine. The CDR3 runs from the conserved cysteine through the conserved F or W. The D gene is left open where the match is weak. Only some rows state a clone size, as once, few, many or a class for expanded clones.

abundance,j_gene,d_gene,v_gene,CDR3nt,CDR3aa
-,TRBJ1-2,TRBD1,TRBV19,TGTGCCAGTACCCGGACAGGGGGTGGCTATGGCTACACCTTC,CASTRTGGGYGYTF
-,TRBJ2-2,TRBD1,TRBV3-1/TRBV3-2,TGTGCCAGCAGCTACAGGGGGCCCAGGACCGGGGAGCTGTTTTTT,CASSYRGPRTGELFF
few,TRBJ2-1,-,TRBV7-9,TGTGCCAGCAGCTTAGGGGTGACTAGTAATTTCAATGAGCAGTTCTTC,CASSLGVTSNFNEQFF
-,TRBJ1-1,TRBD1,TRBV11-3,TGTGCCAGCAGCGCAAGGACAGGGGAGGGCACTGAAGCTTTCTTT,CASSARTGEGTEAFF
-,TRBJ1-1,-,TRBV12-5,TGTGCTAGTGGTTTGGTACTAGGTCAGGTTATGAACACTGAAGCTTTCTTT,CASGLVLGQVMNTEAFF
-,TRBJ2-5,TRBD2,TRBV28,TGTGCCACGACTAGCAGGTCGGGTTTGGAGACCCAGTACTTC,CATTSRSGLETQYF
-,TRBJ1-2,-,TRBV18,TGTGCCAGCTCCCCCGGGGGCTCTAACTATGGCTACACCTTC,CASSPGGSNYGYTF
-,TRBJ1-6,-,TRBV10-3,TGTGCCATCAGTGGATCAGGGGTGGGTAATTCACCCCTCCACTTT,CAISGSGVGNSPLHF
-,TRBJ1-2,TRBD1,TRBV5-1,TGCGCCAGCAGCTTGGTGTCCGGGACAGATAACTATGGCTACACCTTC,CASSLVSGTDNYGYTF
-,TRBJ2-5,TRBD2,TRBV18,TGTGCCAGCTCAGGACGGGGGGGCGCAGAGACCCAGTACTTC,CASSGRGGAETQYF
-,TRBJ2-5,-,TRBV18,TGTGCCAGCTCACCGAGGGAGTTGGGGGAGACCCAGTACTTC,CASSPRELGETQYF
-,TRBJ2-3,-,TRBV7-3,TGTGCCAGCAGCCCACGAGCCGCAGATACGCAGTATTTT,CASSPRAADTQYF
-,TRBJ1-1,TRBD1,TRBV12-3/TRBV12-4,TGTGCCAGCAGTAGAGGTCAGGGGGTTGAAGCTTTCTTT,CASSRGQGVEAFF
few,TRBJ1-3,-,TRBV7-8,TGTGCCAGCAGCTTAGTTGGGGCGAGCTCTGGAAACACCATATATTTT,CASSLVGASSGNTIYF
-,TRBJ1-4,-,TRBV4-3,TGCGCCAGCAGCCAACGGGGAGTGACTAATGAAAAACTGTTTTTT,CASSQRGVTNEKLFF
-,TRBJ1-5,-,TRBV30,TGTGCCTGGGCAAATCAGGGCGATCAGCCCCAGCATTTT,CAWANQGDQPQHF
-,TRBJ1-6,-,TRBV6-6,TGTGCCAGCAGTTTCCGGAGCTCCTATAATTCACCCCTCCACTTT,CASSFRSSYNSPLHF
-,TRBJ2-1,-,TRBV6-5,TGTGCCAGCAGACTCACAGGGAGCTCCTACAATGAGCAGTTCTTC,CASRLTGSSYNEQFF
-,TRBJ1-6,TRBD1,TRBV6-5,TGTGCCAGCAGACAGGGACAGACCTTGGGGCCCCTCCACTTT,CASRQGQTLGPLHF
few,TRBJ1-2,TRBD1,TRBV28,TGTGCCAGCAGTTTACTAAAACAGGGGAATGGCTACACCTTC,CASSLLKQGNGYTF
-,TRBJ2-3,-,TRBV7-3,TGTGCCAGCAGCTTAGGCGCAGGGTCAGATACGCAGTATTTT,CASSLGAGSDTQYF
-,TRBJ1-6,-,TRBV28,TGTGCCAGCAGTTACCGTACTTCACCCCTCCACTTT,CASSYRTSPLHF
-,TRBJ1-1,TRBD1,TRBV3-1/TRBV3-2,TGTGCCAGCAGCCTGGGACAGGGGTTTACGACTGAAGCTTTCTTT,CASSLGQGFTTEAFF
-,TRBJ2-1,TRBD2,TRBV6-5,TGTGCCAGCAGAATCGGACTAGAAGTTTACAATGAGCAGTTCTTC,CASRIGLEVYNEQFF
-,TRBJ2-1,-,TRBV6-2/TRBV6-3,TGTGCCAGCAGTTACGCTAACTCCTACAATGAGCAGTTCTTC,CASSYANSYNEQFF
few,TRBJ2-1,TRBD1,TRBV6-5,TGTGCCAGCAGTTACGACAGGGGGCCCTACAATGAGCAGTTCTTC,CASSYDRGPYNEQFF
-,TRBJ2-5,-,TRBV6-1,TGTGCCAGCAGTGAACGGTACCGAGCGGGAGAGACCCAGTACTTC,CASSERYRAGETQYF
-,TRBJ2-1,-,TRBV5-6,TGTGCCAGCAGCTTGTGGGGTCGAACTCCCTACAATGAGCAGTTCTTC,CASSLWGRTPYNEQFF
-,TRBJ1-1,TRBD1,TRBV19,TGTGCCTCCGTCAGCCTAGGGACAGGGGGCGGGAACACTGAAGCTTTCTTT,CASVSLGTGGGNTEAFF
-,TRBJ2-1,-,TRBV2,TGTGCCAGCAGGGGGGAGTGGCAGGGAAAGAGTGAGCAGTTCTTC,CASRGEWQGKSEQFF
-,TRBJ2-1,TRBD1,TRBV19,TGTGCCAGCCTTGGAGGTTTCCAGGGGGATGAGCAGTTCTTC,CASLGGFQGDEQFF
-,TRBJ1-6,-,TRBV7-3,TGTGCCAGCGCACAGGGTAGCCTTAATTCACCCCTCCACTTT,CASAQGSLNSPLHF
-,TRBJ2-1,TRBD2,TRBV12-5,TGTGCTAGTGGTTTGGTACCCGATGGGCTAGCGGGGGGGACTGAGCAGTTCTTC,CASGLVPDGLAGGTEQFF
-,TRBJ2-3,TRBD2,TRBV3-1/TRBV3-2,TGTGCCAGCAGCCACACTAGCGGGGGGGCAGGTACGCAGTATTTT,CASSHTSGGAGTQYF
-,TRBJ1-1,-,TRBV6-6,TGTGCCAGCAGTTACTCGATTAGCACTGAAGCTTTCTTT,CASSYSISTEAFF
few,TRBJ1-2,-,TRBV2,TGTGCCAGCAGTGAGGGGCACCCGCTATACTATGGCTACACCTTC,CASSEGHPLYYGYTF
-,TRBJ2-5,-,TRBV18,TGTGCCAGCTCACCACTCGCTGGGAAAGGGTACCAAGAGACCCAGTACTTC,CASSPLAGKGYQETQYF